What follows describes a single T cell receptor beta chain. What it recognizes is unknown. This record belongs to a study of T cells in Graves' hyperthyroidism and ophthalmopathy. For the study at large: Pretreatment peripheral blood was obtained at initial diagnosis.

V was shortened by 2 bases and J by 5 bases, with 4 bases between the two germline ends. CDR1 and CDR2 (germline): KGHSH, LQKENI. The CDR3 is 11 residues long. Amplification of TCR beta CDR3 regions used RNA as the template. TCR CDR3 underwent first-round RT-PCR with the HTBI primer set. Each CDR3 protein gets one entry after TCRdb re-called the multiplex PCR reads with MiXCR. The table lists more than 300,000 distinct CDR3 sequences, roughly 15% of them singletons, with roughly a fifth in the top ten. Notes on the study in general: Blood shared most expanded thyroid clonotypes above 0.001.

Not enrolled were patients with uncontrolled infection, other autoimmune disease, pregnancy or lactation. PBMCs were obtained from about 10 ml fresh peripheral blood. The specimen sequenced was blood. The rearrangement joins TRBV18 to TRBJ2-7; D remains unclear. The TCR comes from a woman in her 30s with Graves' ophthalmopathy. The CDR3 loop is CASSPRNEQYF. CDR3 sequence (DNA): TGTGCCAGCTCACCAAGAAACGAGCAGTACTTC.